This note documents a single T cell receptor (beta chain) sequence. Sequenced by immunoSEQ multiplex PCR; TCRdb stores in-frame clones only, minus some. This table has roughly 2 million clones, around 95% appearing once. The germline V gene encodes CDR1 SGHDT and CDR2 YYEEEE. The CDR3 loop spans 13 amino acids. The V and J ends lost 1 base and 0 bases respectively, with 4 bases between them. The data belong to a study of shared clonotypes between healthy human individuals. The clonotype originates from a young man in good health. The genes are TRBV5-6 and TRBJ2-5; no clear D. Sequences were obtained from naive CD4+ T cells sorted from blood. This sample's subset: CD45RA+ positively selected. The CDR3 DNA follows: TGTGCCAGCAGCTTGAACTACCAAGAGACCCAGTACTTC. This gives the protein CASSLNYQETQYF.